This T cell receptor beta chain was observed in a study of glioma-infiltrating T cells after dendritic cell vaccination (dated by TCRdb to about 2016). About the study as a whole: The cohort comprised approximately 15 glioblastoma patients from Phase I and II dendritic cell vaccination trials, 9 newly diagnosed and 6 with recurrent disease. Patients received three intradermal dendritic cell vaccine injections at biweekly intervals in the arm below the axilla. TCR sequencing metrics, including TIL content and tumor-blood repertoire overlap, were correlated with survival after dendritic cell vaccination. Patients received autologous tumor lysate-pulsed dendritic cell vaccination between about 2003 and 2013. The vaccine consisted of monocyte-derived dendritic cells cultured about seven days with IL-4 and GM-CSF, then pulsed overnight with autologous tumor lysate. In glioblastoma patients vaccinated with dendritic cells, deep sequencing of TCR beta CDR3 regions served to measure the amount of tumor-infiltrating lymphocytes and to compare repertoires between tumor and blood. What the study reported, not specific to this receptor: No direct relationship between TCR clonality and survival was found, suggesting a diverse polyclonal response may matter. Higher estimated pretreatment TIL content predicted longer time to progression and overall survival after dendritic cell vaccination. The cohort was small and heterogeneous, only a few patients had full blood and tumor sets, and even fewer had initial-recurrent tumor pairs. The TCR overlap response model with three groups was called speculative and said to need prospective validation.

Using the immunoSEQ assay, TCRB CDR3 regions were amplified from approximately 1.9 micrograms of genomic DNA, or from all available DNA when less than that was on hand. Multiplex PCR used 60 forward primers for TCR V beta segments and 13 reverse primers for J beta segments. To estimate reads per starting template, synthetic control templates were spiked into each sample at limiting dilution. Reads of 87 bp were generated by sequencing on the Illumina HiSeq System. On the study's bioinformatics: PCR and sequencing errors were removed by merging closely related sequences with a nearest neighbor algorithm. TCR overlap was defined as the percentage of unique tumor TCR beta sequences that were also present in the same patient's peripheral blood. This is the immuneACCESS table as TCRdb keeps it, with only in-frame sequences that have V and J called. A part of the clones is gone; compared with another copy, unresolved V genes explain less than half, and the rest is unexplained. Clone size and the V and J calls come from that table; the DNA yielded D and trimming. Present in this sample are tens of thousands of clones, roughly four fifths of which were seen just once. Together, the top ten hold 2.1% of the sample.

The label giving this sample's time point can be read as: after dendritic cell vaccination, including at tumor progression/relapse. Patients were selected for having adequate residual fresh-frozen tumor tissue and more than two years of available survival data. None of the glioblastoma patients carried an isocitrate dehydrogenase mutation, although molecular status otherwise varied. PBMC were collected before vaccination, two weeks after the third vaccination, and at tumor progression if progression occurred. The Qiagen DNeasy Blood extraction Kit was used to extract genomic DNA. Comments on this clone: No antigen is known for it. Base qualities are not recorded, but no much larger clone differs from it by a single base.

The sequenced sample was blood, obtained after dendritic cell vaccination. The receptor was isolated from a human donor with glioblastoma.

The nucleotide sequence is given as TGCGCCAGCAGCCTCCTTTCCAGCGATGAGCAGTTCTTC. Translated, this gives CASSLLSSDEQFF. The V and J segments used are TRBV5-1 and TRBJ2-1; the D gene cannot be named for sure. From its cysteine to its phenylalanine, the CDR3 spans 13 amino acids. Only the CDR3 DNA is retained, 39 bases long and in frame from the first base. V is shortened by 4 bases, J by 8 bases, and the region joining them spans 13 bases. CDR1 SGHRS and CDR2 YFSETQ are derived from the germline V gene.